The 21 T cell receptor beta chains listed next were all sequenced from one sample in a study of blood T cell repertoires in COVID-19. TCRdb keeps only in-frame clones here, not all; method: immunoSEQ multiplex PCR. The table has some 160,000 clones, roughly 80% seen once. The material sequenced was peripheral blood. The source of these receptors is a man between 50 and 59 years old with active or convalescent COVID-19.

V gene TRBV7-8 combines with J gene TRBJ2-3, with TRBD1 matching over 8 bases. The trim removed 1 base at V and 3 bases at J, leaving 6 bases unmatched. This CDR3 region has 16 residues. Germline V CDR1 and CDR2: SGHVS, FQNEAQ. CDR3 sequence (DNA): TGTGCCAGCAGCTTAGTGGCGGGACAGGAGACAGATACGCAGTATTTT. This codes for CASSLVAGQETDTQYF.

The chain carries TRBV9 and TRBJ2-5, with 14 positions matching TRBD2. Germline V gene data show CDR1 as SGDLS and CDR2 as YYNGEE. V shed 4 bases, J shed 4 bases, and the junction held 6 bases outside the gene matches. This CDR3 spans 16 amino acids. CDR3 nucleotides: TGTGCCAGCAGCTTACCGACTAGCGGGAGGGTAGAGACCCAGTACTTC. Its protein is CASSLPTSGRVETQYF.

The chain has TRBV30 and TRBJ1-1; D gene uncertain. The germline V and J ends were trimmed by 8 bases and 1 base, with 14 bases remaining between them. The CDR3 consists of 13 residues. The germline CDR1 and CDR2 sequences are GTSNPN and SVGIG (reference sequence). This chain's CDR3 is CARQDEGNTEAFF. In nucleotides, the CDR3 is TGTGCCCGGCAGGATGAGGGGAACACTGAAGCTTTCTTT.

This chain uses TRBV15 with TRBJ1-5; 7 positions agree with TRBD1. The germline gives CDR1 LNHNV, CDR2 YYDKDF (reference sequence). This CDR3 is built from 15 residues. The V segment lost 1 base and the J segment 4 bases; nucleotides outside the gene matches: 4. CDR3 sequence (DNA): TGTGCCACCAGCAGAGTGGACAGGCTAAATCAGCCCCAGCATTTT. Protein sequence: CATSRVDRLNQPQHF.

This chain links TRBV27 with TRBJ1-5; tentative D call: TRBD1 (6 bases). V was pared by 5 bases and J by 5 bases, with 16 bases between. Germline V gives CDR1 MNHEY, CDR2 SMNVEV (reference sequence). The CDR3 is 15 residues long. CDR3 DNA sequence: TGTGCCAGCAGTCCTGCTCAGACAGGCTATCAGCCCCAGCATTTT. As protein: CASSPAQTGYQPQHF.

This sequence joins TRBV11-2 and TRBJ2-2; D perhaps matches TRBD2 (5 bases). CDR1 SGHAT and CDR2 FQNNGV come from the germline V gene. The CDR3 contains 14 residues. Trimming took off 2 bases at V and 3 bases at J, with 7 bases between the two ends. CDR3 sequence: CASSLLAHTGELFF. CDR3 nucleotides: TGTGCCAGCAGCTTACTAGCCCACACCGGGGAGCTGTTTTTT.

The chain links TRBV20-1 to TRBJ2-7, with D uncertain. This CDR3 has 11 amino acids. The V and J ends lost 5 bases and 2 bases respectively, with 7 bases between them. Per the germline V gene, CDR1 is DFQATT and CDR2 is SNEGSKA (reference sequence). CDR3 sequence: CSAQFTYEQYF. CDR3 bases: TGCAGTGCTCAGTTCACCTACGAGCAGTACTTC.

The V and J genes are TRBV7-8 and TRBJ1-5, with 12 positions matching TRBD1. In germline, CDR1 is SGHVS, CDR2 FQNEAQ. This CDR3 spans 16 amino acids. V gave up 4 bases and J gave up 2 bases; unmatched junction bases: 3. CDR3 sequence (DNA): TGTGCCAGCAGCTCGGGACAGGGGGCTGGCAATCAGCCCCAGCATTTT. Amino acids: CASSSGQGAGNQPQHF. The full variable domain, with the rest looked up from reference TRBV7-8 and TRBJ1-5, is GAGVSQSPRYKVAKRGQDVALRCDPISGHVSLFWYQQALGQGPEFLTYFQNEAQLDKSGLPSDRFFAERPEGSVSTLKIQRTQQEDSAVYLCASSSGQGAGNQPQHFGDGTRLSIL.

This clone was observed a handful of times. The CDR3 coding sequence is TGTGCCAGCAGCTTAGTGGCAGGGGCCACCTACGAGCAGTACTTC. It translates to CASSLVAGATYEQYF. The chain is built from TRBV11-3 and TRBJ2-7; a possible D gene is TRBD1 (6 bases). This CDR3 region has 15 residues. The V gene's germline CDR1 is SGHNT and CDR2 YENEEA. Trimming pared 1 base from V and 2 bases from J, leaving 12 bases between.

The CDR3 region is CASSQPYLTSAQETQYF. As DNA, the CDR3 is TGCGCCAGCAGCCAACCCTACTTGACTAGCGCCCAAGAGACCCAGTACTTC. The chain links TRBV4-1 to TRBJ2-5; 8 bases map to TRBD2. The CDR3 is 17 residues long. Germline lookup yields CDR1 MGHRA and CDR2 YSYEKL. V lost 2 bases to trimming and J lost 1 base; unmatched junction nucleotides: 9.

V and J are TRBV24-1 and TRBJ2-2; possible D gene TRBD2, 6 bases. Germline assignment: CDR1 KGHDR and CDR2 SFDVKD. The V and J ends lost 6 bases and 4 bases respectively, with 11 bases between them. CDR3 length: 14 amino acids. CDR3 amino acids: CATSTGLSTGELFF. In DNA, the CDR3 is TGTGCCACCAGTACGGGACTTTCCACCGGGGAGCTGTTTTTT.

This rearrangement joins TRBV27 to TRBJ2-3, with D unresolved. The CDR3 length is 16 residues. Germline values: CDR1 MNHEY, CDR2 SMNVEV (reference sequence). V lost 6 bases, J lost 0 bases, and 16 bases lay in between. The CDR3 nucleotides are TGTGCCAGCAGCCCTACTTCACTAACTAGCACAGATACGCAGTATTTT. Its translation is CASSPTSLTSTDTQYF.

This clone was seen only once. The chain uses TRBV28 and TRBJ1-5; tentatively, D is TRBD1 (5 bases). The V and J ends lost 5 bases and 0 bases respectively, with 14 bases between them. Germline CDR1 reads MDHEN; CDR2 reads SYDVKM. The CDR3 has 16 amino acids. The CDR3 loop reads CASSRGEGTSNQPQHF. CDR3 coding DNA: TGTGCCAGCAGTCGTGGGGAGGGGACTAGCAATCAGCCCCAGCATTTT.

This CDR3 reads CASSLGLADNNEQFF. The DNA for the CDR3 is TGTGCCAGCAGCTTAGGACTAGCGGATAACAATGAGCAGTTCTTC. The chain has TRBV11-3 and TRBJ2-1; 9 positions agree with TRBD2. CDR1 and CDR2 (germline): SGHNT, YENEEA. The CDR3 length is 15 residues. Germline trimming cut 1 base from V and 5 bases from J; bases unmatched to any gene: 3.

The rearrangement links TRBV11-2 to TRBJ1-5; TRBD1 is a possible D gene (5 bases). V lost 5 bases and J 6 bases, leaving 17 bases between the germline ends. The germline CDR1 and CDR2 sequences are SGHAT and FQNNGV. CDR3 length: 15 amino acids. The CDR3 bases are TGTGCCAGCAGCCCAGGAGGGGATAGGAGTCAGCCCCAGCATTTT. Its protein is CASSPGGDRSQPQHF.

This clone was detected only a few times. The chain carries TRBV10-3 and TRBJ1-2; tentatively, D is TRBD1 (6 bases). V lost 8 bases and J 3 bases, leaving 16 bases between the germline ends. The CDR3 is made up of 14 amino acids. CDR1 is ENHRY and CDR2 is SYGVKD in the germline V gene. The CDR3 loop is CAISRAGDDYGYTF. The CDR3 DNA is TGTGCCATCTCTCGGGCAGGGGACGACTATGGCTACACCTTC.

This chain joins TRBV6-1 and TRBJ2-7, with 9 bases aligning to TRBD2. The germline CDR1 and CDR2 sequences are MNHNS and SASEGT. The V and J ends lost 3 bases and 2 bases, in that order; junction bases with no gene match: 8. The CDR3 runs to 16 residues. CDR3 protein: CASSEGLVAGAYEQYF. CDR3 nucleotide sequence: TGTGCCAGCAGTGAGGGACTGGTAGCGGGGGCCTACGAGCAGTACTTC.

The sample holds one count of this clone. The chain recombines TRBV10-3 with TRBJ1-5; D is possibly TRBD1 (5 bases). This CDR3 region has 15 residues. Germline CDR1 is ENHRY and CDR2 is SYGVKD. Trimming took 2 bases from V and 3 from J, leaving 11 bases between them. The CDR3 is CAISESDSFNQPQHF. CDR3 in DNA: TGTGCCATCAGTGAGAGCGACAGCTTCAATCAGCCCCAGCATTTT.

V usage is TRBV3-1 (or the pseudogene TRBV3-2) and J usage is TRBJ2-7; 14 bases match TRBD2. V trimming: 3 bases; J trimming: 3 bases; junction bases outside the gene matches: 4. This CDR3 spans 16 amino acids. Germline lookup yields CDR1 LGHDT and CDR2 YNNKEL (reference sequence). The CDR3 DNA follows: TGTGCCAGCAGCCACGCAGGGACTAGCGGGAGCTACGAGCAGTACTTC. Amino acid sequence: CASSHAGTSGSYEQYF.

The CDR3 loop is CSASLAGEYNEQFF. The CDR3, as DNA: TGCAGCGCCTCACTAGCGGGAGAGTACAATGAGCAGTTCTTC. This chain joins TRBV29-1 and TRBJ2-1, with 11 bases fitting TRBD2. V dropped 7 bases and J dropped 4; count of bases not matched to a gene: 6. There are 14 residues in the CDR3. Looked up from germline, CDR1 is SQVTM and CDR2 is ANQGSEA.

The rearrangement uses TRBV6-6 and TRBJ1-1; D uncertain. This CDR3 region has 16 residues. The V end was cut by 7 bases, the J end by 4 bases, with 22 bases between. Germline CDR1 and CDR2: MNHNY and SVGAGI (reference sequence). The DNA for the CDR3 is TGTGCCAGCACCTACATTACCCCCGGGGAGGGCACTGAAGCTTTCTTT. It specifies CASTYITPGEGTEAFF.